This TCR beta chain was captured in a study of T cell responses to AZD1222 COVID-19 vaccine (dated by TCRdb to the early 2020s). Study-level background: A total of around 240 trial participants underwent TCR sequencing, of whom about 210 had received two doses of AZD1222 and 26 had received two doses of the MenACWY control vaccine. Trial participants were enrolled into age subgroups of 18-55, 56-69 and 70-plus years, which contained around 150, 29 and 61 TCR-sequenced participants, respectively. Results and caveats for the whole study, not just this receptor: Nearly half of unique spike-specific TCRs reportedly recognized epitopes outside regions mutated in the B.1.351 and B.1.1.7 variants. Because no samples from the day 14 peak response were available, repertoires could be characterized only after the peak T cell response. In the small 56-69-year group, the increase in depth fell short of significance, most likely because of low power. Most participants were white British and females outnumbered males, and the authors suggested that clonal diversity may have been underestimated. Spike-specific TCR breadth and depth rose significantly after two AZD1222 doses compared with day 0 and with MenACWY recipients. Conclusions about previously exposed vaccinees were limited because only a handful of AZD1222 recipients were SARS-CoV-2 seropositive at baseline. Vaccine-associated CD4 TCRs spanned the whole spike protein, with dominant responses in regions 160-218 and 743-854.

The CDR3 regions of human TCRbeta chains were analyzed by immunosequencing. The paper's data handling went like this. Repertoire TCRs were checked for matches against a reference library of SARS-CoV-2-specific TCRs that had been generated using the MIRA antigen-specificity platform. Breadth was defined as the fraction of unique TCRs that were SARS-CoV-2-associated. Depth was defined as the fraction of total T cells that were SARS-CoV-2-associated. Using the MIRA data, each spike-specific TCR was mapped to the spike region that the TCR reacts to and placed in a CD4 or CD8 class. Log10-transformed breadth and depth values were compared by one-way ANOVA with Sidak's multiple comparisons tests. Here the immuneACCESS table is served through TCRdb, limited to in-frame sequences with V and J called. Missing clones are a known gap in these copies; in checked studies unresolved V genes cover under half, and the rest lacks a known reason. That table supplies the V and J calls and clone size; D and trimming were determined from the DNA. In all, the sample holds fewer than 200,000 clones, and roughly 90% of those were seen once. The top ten clonotypes cover about 1.7% of the sample.

The intended sense of this specimen's time point label: about 28 days (+/-7) after the second vaccine dose. AZD1222 recipients with second doses at about 4 weeks or about 12 weeks were pooled, because spike-specific TCR depth and breadth did not differ between schedules. Samples from vaccinated people were obtained from the UK trials COV001 and COV002, which included a single-blind randomized controlled phase 2/3 trial of AZD1222 (ChAdOx1 nCoV-19) in healthy adults. For TCRbeta chain sequencing, PBMC samples from trial participants were taken at day 0 and at day 28 after the second dose. Ends trimmed: V by 1 base, J by 6 bases; bases unmatched to a gene: 10. The germline V gene supplies CDR1 SGHRS and CDR2 YFSETQ. The cysteine opens and the phenylalanine closes a CDR3 of 16 amino acids. The retained sequence is limited to the CDR3, 48 bases, with the frame set at the first base. Note on this clone: Which antigen it targets is not known. No base quality values were provided; no much bigger clone lies one nucleotide off.

The specimen comprised peripheral blood, sampled 28 days after the second AZD1222 dose. This sequence was found in an adult who received the AZD1222 COVID-19 vaccine. The rearranged chain carries TRBV5-1 and TRBJ1-3; TRBD1 fits 7 bases in the junction. The nucleotide sequence reads as follows: TGCGCCAGCAGCTTGACTGGGACAGCTCTGGAAAACACCATATATTTT. This encodes CASSLTGTALENTIYF. The reference TRBV5-1 and TRBJ1-3 proteins fill in what lies around the CDR3, so the full variable domain reads KAGVTQTPRYLIKTRGQQVTLSCSPISGHRSVSWYQQTPGQGLQFLFEYFSETQRNKGNFPGRFSGRQFSNSRSEMNVSTLELGDSALYLCASSLTGTALENTIYFGEGSWLTVV.